This T cell receptor (beta chain) appears in the sequencing data of a study of blood T cells in healthy people across ages. General study results and limits: Long-lived donors exceeded aged donors in naive CD4+ cells and diversity. Diversity estimates drawn from one million T cells were deemed underestimates. The study found TCR beta diversity correlated strongly with naive T cell percentage.

Next came a second PCR, run for about 7 to 12 cycles, which used a sample-barcoded 5' primer along with a J-beta primer mix. A template-switch adaptor with 12 random nucleotides tagged each cDNA molecule. TCRdb reprocessed the 5' RACE reads via MiXCR and lists one record per CDR3 protein. The data contain hundreds of thousands of distinct CDR3 sequences, 25% to 35% of them singletons. This clonotype came up a few times. The antigen is undetermined. The sample was blood. This TCR came from a woman aged 80 or older in good health.

The CDR3 here is CASSGRQGVNQPQHF. Written as DNA, the CDR3 is TGTGCCAGCAGCGGGAGACAGGGTGTTAATCAGCCCCAGCATTTT. This rearrangement joins TRBV5-8 to TRBJ1-5; the match to TRBD1 covers 7 bases. From germline, CDR1 is SGHTS and CDR2 YDEGEE. The CDR3 is 15 residues long. V gave up 4 bases and J gave up 4 bases; unmatched junction bases: 8.